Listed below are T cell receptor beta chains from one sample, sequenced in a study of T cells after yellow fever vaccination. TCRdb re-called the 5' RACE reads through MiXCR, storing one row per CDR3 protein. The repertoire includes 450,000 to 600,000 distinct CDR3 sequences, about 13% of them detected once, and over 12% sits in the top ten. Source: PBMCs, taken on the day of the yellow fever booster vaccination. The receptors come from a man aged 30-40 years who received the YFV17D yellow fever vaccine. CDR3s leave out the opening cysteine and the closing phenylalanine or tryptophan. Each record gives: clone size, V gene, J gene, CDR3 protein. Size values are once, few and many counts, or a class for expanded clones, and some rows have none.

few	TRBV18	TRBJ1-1	ASSPLSAEGAF
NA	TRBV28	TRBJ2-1	ASSLGFSRDEQF
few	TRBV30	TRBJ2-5	AWSVGGAKETQY
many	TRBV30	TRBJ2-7	AWSVRIFTYEQY
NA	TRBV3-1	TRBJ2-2	ASSYLMRAGERTGELF
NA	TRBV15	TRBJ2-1	ATSRDGVAGGEQF
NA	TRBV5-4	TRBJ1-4	ASSFGGTATNEKLF
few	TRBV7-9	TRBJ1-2	ASSSDKRGSLFNGYT
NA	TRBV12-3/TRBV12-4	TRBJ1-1	ASSVQGMGAHEAF
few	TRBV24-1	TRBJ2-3	ATSLSGTGTDTQY
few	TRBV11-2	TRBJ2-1	ASSATSGRATEQF
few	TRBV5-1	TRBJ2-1	ASSTSGAGGPFEQF
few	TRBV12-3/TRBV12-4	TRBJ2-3	ASCLGSGLAGAGDTQY
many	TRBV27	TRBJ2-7	ASRSTSGTREYEQY
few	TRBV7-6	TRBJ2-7	ASRDYTPIPRSSYEQY
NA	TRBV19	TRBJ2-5	ASRDPKREIVETQY
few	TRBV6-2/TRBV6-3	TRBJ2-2	ASSYSGGKNTGELF
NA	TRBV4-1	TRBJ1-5	ASSVQRGGAQPQH
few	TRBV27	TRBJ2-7	ASSSVRFRDRGEQY
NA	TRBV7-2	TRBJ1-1	ASTGQVGTEAF
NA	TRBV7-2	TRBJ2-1	ASSLASTSGRGSEQF
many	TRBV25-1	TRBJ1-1	ASTRGLNTEAF
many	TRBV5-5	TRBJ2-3	ASSWSTLLAGEGGDPDTQY
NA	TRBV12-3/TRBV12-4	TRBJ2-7	ASSQLLGTYEQY
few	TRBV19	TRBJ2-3	ASEGKGRTDTQY
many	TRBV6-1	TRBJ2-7	ASRSGAGGLTEQY
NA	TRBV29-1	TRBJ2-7	SVLGEDYEQY
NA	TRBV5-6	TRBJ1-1	ASSLVLGGGSEAF
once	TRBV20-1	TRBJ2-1	SAGTPFNEQC
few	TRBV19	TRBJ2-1	ASSPYTGGNEQF
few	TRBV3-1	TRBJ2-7	ASSQVSLGEGEEQY
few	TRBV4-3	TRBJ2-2	ASSQGPGGVGTGELF
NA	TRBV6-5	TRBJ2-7	ASSYSLAGSSYEQY
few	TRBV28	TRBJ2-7	ASSPPLGQTDSYEQY
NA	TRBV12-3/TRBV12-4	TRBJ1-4	ASRGQATNEKLF
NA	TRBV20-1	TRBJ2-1	SARAHYNEQF
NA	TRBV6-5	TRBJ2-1	ASSYSTVYNEQF
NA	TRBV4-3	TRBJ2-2	ASSQERWLNTGELF
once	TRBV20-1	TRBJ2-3	SARVLSAGGQGSTDTQY
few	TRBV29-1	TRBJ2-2	SVLLPGANTGELF
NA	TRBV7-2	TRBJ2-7	ASSRRWGGDYEQY
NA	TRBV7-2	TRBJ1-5	ASSPGWVQPQH